This T cell receptor (beta chain) was observed in a study of blood T cell repertoires in COVID-19. Generated by immunoSEQ multiplex PCR, the TCRdb table keeps only in-frame clones and is missing some. Of a few hundred thousand clones listed, 80% to 90% are singletons. Germline lookup yields CDR1 MDHEN and CDR2 SYDVKM. V lost 1 base, J lost 8 bases, and 17 bases lay in between. The CDR3 is made up of 16 amino acids. Participants came from some 26 US areas, aged roughly 18 to 89 years. V is TRBV28 and J is TRBJ2-2, with a weak D call TRBD2 (6 bases). The clonotype originates from a woman in her forties or fifties who had recovered from COVID-19. What was sequenced was PBMCs or T cells enriched from blood (not recorded which). For the CDR3, the DNA is TGTGCCAGCAGTTTATTCCGGGGACTCTTGGGGGGGGAGCTGTTTTTT. This encodes CASSLFRGLLGGELFF.